This T cell receptor (beta chain) was documented in a study of blood T cell repertoires in COVID-19. Overall study: Samples came from the United States, Italy and Spain, spanning acute and convalescent COVID-19. From T cells, B-cell-depleted T cells, or PBMCs came the material, which was cDNA or gDNA.

The Seattle patients joined while their infection was active and were tracked longitudinally afterward. The V end was cut by 6 bases, the J end by 0 bases, with 8 bases between. The CDR3 runs 14 residues. CDR1 and CDR2 (germline): MNHEY, SMNVEV (reference sequence). Original processing notes: Nucleated cell counts were estimated from reference gene primer amplification. The method was immunoSEQ multiplex PCR; TCRdb's version includes in-frame clones alone and lacks a portion of them. From that table come the V and J calls and clone size; the DNA was used to work out D and trimming. Of about 240,000 clones listed, around 83% are singletons.

This chain joins TRBV27 and TRBJ2-2; D is ambiguous. The receptor was derived from a woman aged 50 to 60 with COVID-19, enrolled during active disease. The sequenced sample was peripheral blood. In DNA, the CDR3 is TGTGCCAGCAGGTGGGCAACGAACACCGGGGAGCTGTTTTTT. This sequence encodes CASRWATNTGELFF.